These T cell receptor beta chains were read from a single sample in a study of OX40 agonist ivuxolimab in advanced cancers. Data came from immunoSEQ multiplex PCR; TCRdb stores just in-frame clones and leaves some out. The sample shows 70,000 or so clones, around 87% of them seen only once. The sequencing used CD4+ or CD8+ T cells sorted from blood, collected in a trial of the OX40 agonist ivuxolimab. The receptors here all came from an adult with an advanced solid tumor such as melanoma, head and neck, liver or kidney cancer. CDR3s include the opening cysteine and the closing phenylalanine or tryptophan. A D gene is named only where the DNA matches it firmly. Clone sizes are given selectively: once, few, many, or a class where the clone is expanded.

D | J | V | size | CDR3 | DNA
TRBD1 | TRBJ1-6 | TRBV28 | - | CASNPDRGNSPLHF | TGTGCCAGCAACCCCGACAGGGGTAATTCACCCCTCCACTTT
TRBD2 | TRBJ2-2 | TRBV27 | - | CASSLWRRGGSGGELFF | TGTGCCAGCAGTTTATGGCGGCGGGGGGGCTCAGGTGGGGAGCTGTTTTTT
- | TRBJ2-1 | TRBV11-2 | - | CASSLERVEQFF | TGTGCCAGCAGCTTAGAAAGGGTTGAGCAGTTCTTC
TRBD2 | TRBJ2-1 | TRBV29-1 | - | CSGRGYLANEQFF | TGCAGCGGGCGGGGGTATTTAGCTAATGAGCAGTTCTTC
- | TRBJ1-5 | TRBV18 | - | CASSGTGNQPQHF | TGTGCCAGCTCAGGAACAGGCAATCAGCCCCAGCATTTT
- | TRBJ1-1 | TRBV29-1 | few | CSVESRLNTEAFF | TGCAGCGTTGAGAGCCGTTTGAACACTGAAGCTTTCTTT
- | TRBJ1-1 | TRBV10-3 | - | CAISALMNTEAFF | TGTGCCATCAGTGCACTCATGAACACTGAAGCTTTCTTT
TRBD2 | TRBJ2-3 | TRBV10-3 | - | CAIARGAGGTDTQYF | TGTGCCATCGCGCGGGGGGCAGGTGGGACAGATACGCAGTATTTT
TRBD1 | TRBJ1-2 | TRBV19 | - | CASSISQGATNYGYTF | TGTGCCAGTAGTATCTCCCAGGGGGCAACGAACTATGGCTACACCTTC
- | TRBJ1-1 | TRBV11-2 | once | CASSGFGLAEAFF | TGTGCCAGCAGCGGTTTCGGACTCGCTGAAGCTTTCTTT
- | TRBJ1-4 | TRBV7-8 | - | CASGDGLNEKLFF | TGTGCCAGCGGGGACGGCCTTAATGAAAAACTGTTTTTT
TRBD1 | TRBJ2-3 | TRBV4-1 | - | CASSRGQGTDTQYF | TGCGCCAGCAGCCGGGGACAGGGGACAGATACGCAGTATTTT
TRBD1 | TRBJ1-5 | TRBV7-9 | few | CASSPGGGFQPQHF | TGTGCCAGCAGCCCAGGGGGGGGGTTTCAGCCCCAGCATTTT
- | TRBJ1-1 | TRBV5-4 | few | CASSTPPVGERTEAFF | TGTGCCAGCAGCACACCCCCGGTGGGAGAAAGGACTGAAGCTTTCTTT
- | TRBJ2-1 | TRBV5-1 | - | CASSLGGSSYNEQFF | TGCGCCAGCAGCTTGGGGGGTAGCTCCTACAATGAGCAGTTCTTC
- | TRBJ1-2 | TRBV21-1 | - | CASKPWWSGYTF | TGTGCCAGCAAACCTTGGTGGAGTGGCTACACCTTC
- | TRBJ1-2 | TRBV27 | - | CASSLFGGYYGYTF | TGTGCCAGCAGTTTATTCGGGGGTTACTATGGCTACACCTTC
TRBD2 | TRBJ2-5 | TRBV30 | - | CAGTSGSYGETQYF | TGTGCCGGTACTAGCGGGAGTTATGGGGAGACCCAGTACTTC
- | TRBJ1-2 | TRBV6-1 | - | CASTDRTGHYGYTF | TGTGCCAGCACCGACAGAACAGGGCACTATGGCTACACCTTC
TRBD2 | TRBJ2-1 | TRBV6-5 | - | CASRPSGVTYNEQFF | TGTGCCAGCAGGCCTAGCGGGGTCACCTACAATGAGCAGTTCTTC
TRBD1 | TRBJ1-5 | TRBV2 | - | CASRDRDNSNQPQHF | TGTGCCAGCAGGGACAGGGACAATAGCAATCAGCCCCAGCATTTT
- | TRBJ2-3 | TRBV7-6 | - | CASSLVGGATDTQYF | TGTGCCAGCAGCTTAGTCGGGGGAGCCACAGATACGCAGTATTTT
- | TRBJ2-1 | TRBV27 | - | CASGGASYNEQFF | TGTGCCAGCGGGGGGGCGTCCTACAATGAGCAGTTCTTC
TRBD1 | TRBJ2-3 | TRBV7-7 | - | CASSLERDSHSPFSTDTQYF | TGTGCTAGCAGCTTAGAAAGGGACAGCCACTCCCCCTTCAGCACAGATACGCAGTATTTT
- | TRBJ1-1 | TRBV7-8 | - | CASSLEGVVDSTEAFF | TGTGCCAGCAGCTTAGAAGGAGTCGTGGACAGCACTGAAGCTTTCTTT
TRBD2 | TRBJ2-1 | TRBV9 | - | CASSVVAGGPNEQFF | TGTGCCAGCAGCGTAGTGGCGGGGGGGCCTAATGAGCAGTTCTTC
TRBD2 | TRBJ2-1 | TRBV5-1 | - | CASSLVMTSGYNEQFF | TGCGCCAGCAGCTTGGTTATGACTAGCGGGTACAATGAGCAGTTCTTC
- | TRBJ1-4 | TRBV2 | - | CASGPPHEKLFF | TGTGCCAGCGGACCACCACATGAAAAACTGTTTTTT
- | TRBJ1-2 | TRBV27 | - | CASSSLYGGTNYGYTF | TGTGCCAGCAGTTCCCTTTATGGGGGTACTAACTATGGCTACACCTTC
- | TRBJ2-2 | TRBV18 | - | CASSPVWGTNTGELFF | TGTGCCAGCTCACCAGTATGGGGAACGAACACCGGGGAGCTGTTTTTT
- | TRBJ2-1 | TRBV6-1 | - | CASSGSDSSSYNEQFF | TGTGCCAGCAGTGGGTCGGACAGCAGCTCCTACAATGAGCAGTTCTTC
TRBD2 | TRBJ2-3 | TRBV5-8 | - | CASSEYTGTSGMRTDTQYF | TGTGCCAGCAGCGAATACACAGGGACTAGCGGAATGAGAACAGATACGCAGTATTTT
- | TRBJ1-3 | TRBV6-1 | - | CASSRTRTSGNTIYF | TGTGCCAGCAGCCGCACTCGGACGTCTGGAAACACCATATATTTT